The rows below give T cell receptor beta chains drawn from one sample of a study of B cell selection in AIRE deficiency. TCRdb's table, derived via immunoSEQ multiplex PCR, lists solely in-frame clones and lacks some. This sample has 20,000 or so clones; around nine tenths occur once, and the top ten carry 1.4%. The sample comprised CD4+CD25+ Tregs sorted from PBMCs. The receptors derive from a human donor in good health. The CDR3 runs from the conserved cysteine through the conserved F or W. A D gene is named only where the DNA matches it firmly. Some rows mark clone size as missing; the rest say once, few, many or name a class of expanded clone.

D	size	J	V	CDR3	DNA
NA	NA	TRBJ2-5	TRBV7-2	CASSLGLPETQYF	TGTGCCAGCAGCTTAGGGCTGCCGGAGACCCAGTACTTC
TRBD2	NA	TRBJ2-2	TRBV7-9	CASSLGLAGGAAGELFF	TGTGCCAGCAGCCTTGGACTAGCGGGGGGGGCAGCCGGGGAGCTGTTTTTT
NA	NA	TRBJ2-2	TRBV9	CASSVVPNTGELFF	TGTGCCAGCAGCGTAGTACCCAACACCGGGGAGCTGTTTTTT
NA	NA	TRBJ1-4	TRBV27	CASKSSAWEKLFF	TGTGCCAGCAAAAGCTCCGCGTGGGAAAAACTGTTTTTT
NA	NA	TRBJ2-7	TRBV18	CASADSAYEQYF	TGTGCCAGCGCGGACAGCGCCTACGAGCAGTACTTC
TRBD2	NA	TRBJ2-7	TRBV5-4	CASSFPRGGGAEQYF	TGTGCCAGCAGCTTTCCTCGGGGGGGAGGGGCCGAGCAGTACTTC
TRBD1	NA	TRBJ1-2	TRBV29-1	CSPLTGGRFDYGYTF	TGCAGCCCTTTGACAGGGGGTCGGTTTGACTATGGCTACACCTTC
TRBD1	once	TRBJ2-2	TRBV7-2	CASSYTSRGRFGTGELFF	TGTGCCAGCAGCTATACGTCCAGGGGGCGCTTCGGCACCGGGGAGCTGTTTTTT
NA	NA	TRBJ1-2	TRBV8-2	CGRIDESSATGSTSQTYGYTF	TGTGGCAGGATCGACGAGAGCAGCGCGACTGGCAGCACCAGCCAGACCTATGGCTACACCTTC
NA	NA	TRBJ1-4	TRBV30	CAWSVRLRGAGEKLFF	TGTGCCTGGAGTGTACGTTTGAGGGGGGCTGGTGAAAAACTGTTTTTT
NA	NA	TRBJ2-1	TRBV2	CASQTTRILSSYNEQFF	TGTGCCTCGCAAACTACCCGAATACTGAGCTCCTACAATGAGCAGTTCTTC
NA	NA	TRBJ2-7	TRBV5-1	CASSSGRLYEQYF	TGCGCCAGCAGCTCGGGACGGCTCTACGAGCAGTACTTC
NA	NA	TRBJ1-1	TRBV19	CATTEGGGRDTEAFF	TGTGCCACCACTGAGGGGGGGGGAAGGGACACTGAAGCTTTCTTT
NA	few	TRBJ1-1	TRBV14	CASSQDPGSTEAFF	TGTGCCAGCAGCCAAGATCCAGGGAGTACTGAAGCTTTCTTT
NA	NA	TRBJ2-7	TRBV6-6	CASRTSALGYEQYF	TGTGCCAGCAGGACTTCCGCTTTAGGTTACGAGCAGTACTTC
NA	NA	TRBJ1-2	TRBV7-3	CASSLDYSYGYTF	TGTGCCAGCAGCTTAGATTACAGCTATGGCTACACCTTC
TRBD1	NA	TRBJ1-2	TRBV7-2	CASSLQTGDLRLPLYGYTF	TGTGCCAGCAGCTTACAGACAGGGGACCTCCGACTCCCCCTCTATGGCTACACCTTC
TRBD2	NA	TRBJ2-2	TRBV5-1	CASSLTAGDATGELFF	TGCGCCAGCAGCTTGACGGCGGGAGACGCCACCGGGGAGCTGTTTTTT
NA	once	TRBJ2-7	TRBV6-1	CASSDGQGPLEQYF	TGTGCCAGCAGTGATGGGCAGGGGCCCCTCGAGCAGTACTTC
NA	NA	TRBJ2-5	TRBV6-1	CASSGTLQETQYF	TGTGCCAGCAGTGGGACTTTACAAGAGACCCAGTACTTC
NA	NA	TRBJ2-6	TRBV6-5	CASRWSSGANVLTF	TGTGCCAGCCGCTGGAGCTCTGGGGCCAACGTCCTGACTTTC
TRBD2	NA	TRBJ2-1	TRBV19	CASIGLAGANEQFF	TGTGCCAGTATCGGACTAGCGGGAGCCAATGAGCAGTTCTTC
TRBD1	NA	TRBJ2-2	TRBV19	CASSRTGREHRGAVF	TGTGCCAGTAGCAGGACAGGGCGAGAACACCGGGGAGCTGTTTTT
TRBD2	NA	TRBJ2-2	TRBV5-5	CASSRRNSGLGTGELFF	TGTGCCAGCAGCCGGAGAAATAGCGGGCTAGGGACCGGGGAGCTGTTTTTT
NA	NA	TRBJ1-2	TRBV4-2	CASSQVSLNYGYTF	TGTGCCAGCAGCCAAGTTTCATTGAACTATGGCTACACCTTC
NA	NA	TRBJ2-1	TRBV21-1	CASSPVRDCFLHNEQFF	TGTGCCAGCAGCCCGGTCCGGGATTGCTTCCTACACAATGAGCAGTTCTTC
TRBD1	NA	TRBJ1-1	TRBV11-3	CASSVHRDRDHTEAFF	TGTGCCAGCAGTGTACACCGGGACAGGGATCACACTGAAGCTTTCTTT
NA	NA	TRBJ2-1	TRBV20-1	CSASDTGSEFF	TGCAGTGCTTCCGATACCGGGAGTGAGTTCTTC
NA	NA	TRBJ1-2	TRBV2	CASKMGISNYGYTF	TGTGCCAGCAAGATGGGCATCTCTAACTATGGCTACACCTTC
NA	NA	TRBJ2-5	TRBV7-9	CASSPSWGSVKETQYF	TGTGCCAGCAGCCCCTCGTGGGGCTCCGTCAAAGAGACCCAGTACTTC
TRBD2	once	TRBJ2-1	TRBV4-1	CASSPPLGTSIYEQFF	TGCGCCAGCAGCCCACCTCTCGGGACTAGCATCTATGAGCAGTTCTTC
NA	NA	TRBJ2-5	TRBV29-1	CSVVGVLFNPTQETQYF	TGCAGCGTTGTGGGGGTTCTCTTTAACCCGACCCAAGAGACCCAGTACTTC
NA	NA	TRBJ1-2	TRBV4-2	CASSPTGTGYGYTF	TGTGCCAGCAGCCCAACCGGAACAGGCTATGGCTACACCTTC
NA	once	TRBJ1-1	TRBV20-1	CSARDMAQLAF	TGCAGTGCTAGAGATATGGCCCAGCTCGCCTTT
NA	NA	TRBJ2-5	TRBV19	CASSPTQGTRYDF	TGTGCCAGTAGTCCCACTCAGGGCACGAGGTACGACTTC
NA	few	TRBJ1-1	TRBV7-9	CASGRFAAEAFF	TGTGCCAGCGGCCGGTTTGCCGCTGAAGCTTTCTTT
TRBD2	NA	TRBJ2-1	TRBV7-9	CASSLGSGGYNEQFF	TGTGCCAGCAGCTTAGGTAGCGGGGGGTACAATGAGCAGTTCTTC
TRBD2	NA	TRBJ2-3	TRBV7-2	CASSSVGLAGGLNTQYF	TGTGCCAGCAGCTCAGTGGGACTAGCGGGAGGGCTGAATACGCAGTATTTT
NA	once	TRBJ1-2	TRBV10-2	CASSESNQDHGYTF	TGCGCCAGCAGTGAGTCCAACCAGGATCATGGCTACACCTTC
TRBD2	NA	TRBJ2-5	TRBV7-2	CASSLAITSEPQETQYF	TGTGCCAGCAGCTTAGCGATAACTAGCGAACCCCAAGAGACCCAGTACTTC
NA	NA	TRBJ1-5	TRBV7-9	CASSYQGADQPQHF	TGTGCCAGCAGCTACCAGGGTGCGGATCAGCCCCAGCATTTT
TRBD1	NA	TRBJ2-6	TRBV6-1	CASINRGAGANVLTF	TGTGCCAGCATAAACAGGGGGGCTGGGGCCAACGTCCTGACTTTC
NA	once	TRBJ1-1	TRBV6-1	CASSEYGRATEAFF	TGTGCCAGCAGTGAATACGGCAGGGCGACTGAAGCTTTCTTT
NA	NA	TRBJ1-1	TRBV10-3	CAISEVGARTEAFF	TGTGCCATCAGTGAGGTGGGGGCGAGGACTGAAGCTTTCTTT
TRBD1	NA	TRBJ2-5	TRBV18	CASSPRTGGGETQYF	TGTGCCAGCTCACCTAGGACAGGGGGCGGTGAGACCCAGTACTTC
TRBD1	NA	TRBJ1-2	TRBV6-5	CASRHRDRALYGYTF	TGTGCCAGCAGGCACCGGGACAGGGCCTTGTATGGCTACACCTTC
NA	NA	TRBJ1-3	TRBV12-5	CASGTQGRVGNTIYF	TGTGCTAGTGGCACACAGGGAAGAGTTGGAAACACCATATATTTT